These 5 T cell receptor beta chains share one sample of origin, sequenced in a study of T cells in Graves' hyperthyroidism and ophthalmopathy. Template material for amplifying TCR beta CDR3 regions consisted of RNA transcripts. TCR CDR3 regions were first amplified by RT-PCR with HTBI primers. TCRdb analysed the multiplex PCR reads with MiXCR anew, one entry per CDR3 protein. The sample includes approximately 600,000 distinct CDR3 sequences, approximately 14% of them seen just once. Sequencing was done on a sample of blood. The receptors were gathered from a woman in her 30s with Graves' hyperthyroidism that later progressed to Graves' ophthalmopathy.

This clonotype has more than one count but fewer than ten. The chain carries TRBV7-3 and TRBJ2-1; D possibly corresponds to TRBD1 (5 bases). Per germline, CDR1 SGHTA and CDR2 FQGTGA. The V end was cut by 1 base, the J end by 7 bases, with 8 bases between. The CDR3 length is 13 residues. CDR3 in amino acids: CASSLSSGNEQFF. DNA for the CDR3: TGTGCCAGCAGCTTAAGTTCAGGGAATGAGCAGTTCTTC.

As to this clonotype: A single base separates this from a much larger clone, so it may be a read error. A read error is likely, as this CDR3 ends without the conserved phenylalanine or tryptophan. The chain has TRBV12-3 or TRBV12-4 and TRBJ2-7; 7 bases are shared with TRBD1. The CDR3 is 13 residues long. The V and J ends lost 3 bases and 3 bases, in that order; junction bases with no gene match: 2. CDR3 nucleotide sequence: TGTGCCAGCAGTTTGGACAGGAACTACGAGCAGTACCTC. Its protein is CASSLDRNYEQYL.

This clonotype was counted ten times or more. V is TRBV4-3 and J is TRBJ2-2; a possible D gene is TRBD1 (6 bases). The CDR3 has 16 residues. V dropped 3 bases and J dropped 3 bases, with 14 bases sitting between them. Germline lookup yields CDR1 LGHNA and CDR2 YSLEER. The CDR3 nucleotides read TGCGCCAGCAGCCACAGAGATTGGACAGACACCGGGGAGCTGTTTTTT. Protein: CASSHRDWTDTGELFF.

This clonotype was seen many times. The chain employs TRBV3-1 and TRBJ1-1, with D unresolved. There are 11 residues in the CDR3. Trimming removed 10 bases at V and 7 bases at J, with 13 bases between. Per the germline V gene, CDR1 is LGHDT and CDR2 is YNNKEL (reference sequence). The CDR3 region is CATRGLHEAFF. The CDR3 region has the DNA TGTGCCACCCGAGGCCTCCATGAAGCTTTCTTT.

This clonotype was counted between two and nine times. The V and J genes are TRBV6-4 and TRBJ1-1; D gene uncertain. Germline V gene data show CDR1 as MRHNA and CDR2 as SNTAGT. V lost 2 bases to trimming and J lost 4 bases, with 11 bases between them. The CDR3 sequence is 14 residues long. Here the CDR3 DNA reads TGTGCCAGCAGTGACGACGGGTCGGGCACTGAAGCTTTCTTT. Translated, it gives CASSDDGSGTEAFF.